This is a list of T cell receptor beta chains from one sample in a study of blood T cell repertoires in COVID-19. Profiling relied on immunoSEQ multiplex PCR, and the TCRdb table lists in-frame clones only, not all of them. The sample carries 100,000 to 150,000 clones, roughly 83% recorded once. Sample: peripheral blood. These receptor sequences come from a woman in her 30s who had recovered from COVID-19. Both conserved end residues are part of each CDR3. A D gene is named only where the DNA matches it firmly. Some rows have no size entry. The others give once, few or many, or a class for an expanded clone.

CDR3 protein: CASSAWTSGGAVGQETQYF; CDR3 DNA: TGTGCCAGTAGTGCCTGGACTAGCGGGGGGGCCGTAGGTCAAGAGACCCAGTACTTC; clone size: -; V gene: TRBV19; J gene: TRBJ2-5; CDR3 length: 19; D gene: TRBD2
CDR3 protein: CASSSILRGDTEAFF; CDR3 DNA: TGTGCCAGCAGCTCGATACTCAGGGGGGACACTGAAGCTTTCTTT; clone size: once; V gene: TRBV11-2; J gene: TRBJ1-1; CDR3 length: 15; D gene: TRBD1
CDR3 protein: CASSRGPANTGELFF; CDR3 DNA: TGCGCCAGCAGCCGGGGCCCGGCGAACACCGGGGAGCTGTTTTTT; clone size: few; V gene: TRBV4-1; J gene: TRBJ2-2; CDR3 length: 15; D gene: -
CDR3 protein: CASSPRLDSNEQFF; CDR3 DNA: TGTGCTAGCAGCCCACGACTAGACTCCAATGAGCAGTTCTTC; clone size: -; V gene: TRBV7-7; J gene: TRBJ2-1; CDR3 length: 14; D gene: -
CDR3 protein: CASSIYSSRPPDEQFF; CDR3 DNA: TGTGCCAGTAGTATATACAGCTCCCGCCCCCCCGATGAGCAGTTCTTC; clone size: -; V gene: TRBV19; J gene: TRBJ2-1; CDR3 length: 16; D gene: -
CDR3 protein: CASSLGLAGGNEQFF; CDR3 DNA: TGCGCCAGCAGCCTAGGACTAGCGGGAGGCAATGAGCAGTTCTTC; clone size: -; V gene: TRBV4-1; J gene: TRBJ2-1; CDR3 length: 15; D gene: TRBD2
CDR3 protein: CASSAPGQNTEAFF; CDR3 DNA: TGTGCCAGCAGTGCCCCGGGACAGAACACTGAAGCTTTCTTT; clone size: -; V gene: TRBV6-2/TRBV6-3; J gene: TRBJ1-1; CDR3 length: 14; D gene: -
CDR3 protein: CASQGLGNTGELFF; CDR3 DNA: TGCGCCAGCCAGGGACTAGGAAACACCGGGGAGCTGTTTTTT; clone size: once; V gene: TRBV10-2; J gene: TRBJ2-2; CDR3 length: 14; D gene: TRBD2
CDR3 protein: CASSQGQGATNEKLFF; CDR3 DNA: TGCGCCAGCAGCCAAGGACAGGGAGCAACTAATGAAAAACTGTTTTTT; clone size: -; V gene: TRBV5-1; J gene: TRBJ1-4; CDR3 length: 16; D gene: TRBD1
CDR3 protein: CASSTMRQVNNEQFF; CDR3 DNA: TGTGCCAGCAGTACCATGAGACAGGTTAACAATGAGCAGTTCTTC; clone size: many; V gene: TRBV28; J gene: TRBJ2-1; CDR3 length: 15; D gene: -
CDR3 protein: CASSLATGQSSGNTIYF; CDR3 DNA: TGCGCCAGCAGCTTGGCGACGGGACAGAGCTCTGGAAACACCATATATTTT; clone size: -; V gene: TRBV5-1; J gene: TRBJ1-3; CDR3 length: 17; D gene: TRBD1
CDR3 protein: CASSVASSGRIRNTGELFF; CDR3 DNA: TGTGCCAGCAGCGTAGCATCTAGCGGGAGGATCAGGAACACCGGGGAGCTGTTTTTT; clone size: -; V gene: TRBV9; J gene: TRBJ2-2; CDR3 length: 19; D gene: TRBD2
CDR3 protein: CASSQGAGEPNF; CDR3 DNA: TGTGCCAGCAGCCAAGGAGCTGGGGAGCCGAACTTC; clone size: -; V gene: TRBV3-1/TRBV3-2; J gene: TRBJ2-7; CDR3 length: 12; D gene: -